This T cell receptor (beta chain) was obtained from a study of blood T cell repertoires in COVID-19. The overall study: Acute and convalescent COVID-19 samples came from the United States, Italy and Spain.

Symptom resolution, clearance, or two negative PCRs marked the recovered donors of Cohort 3. The CDR3 contains 16 residues. V dropped 7 bases and J dropped 1; count of bases not matched to a gene: 11. CDR1 LNHNV and CDR2 YYDKDF come from the germline V gene (reference sequence). Here immunoSEQ multiplex PCR was the method, and the copy in TCRdb shows in-frame clones only, minus some. The sample carries 220,000 or so clones, approximately 85% recorded once. This chain links TRBV15 with TRBJ2-3; 7 bases fit TRBD2. This TCR derives from a woman in her forties or fifties who had recovered from COVID-19. Sequenced input: PBMCs or T cells enriched from blood (not recorded which). The CDR3 DNA is TGTGCCACCAAGTCCCTGGGGGGGAAAGGCACAGATACGCAGTATTTT. As protein: CATKSLGGKGTDTQYF.